What follows are 12 T cell receptor beta chains derived from one specimen sequenced in a study of blood T cell repertoires in COVID-19. Clones were sequenced by immunoSEQ multiplex PCR, and TCRdb holds only the in-frame ones, with some missing. The sample shows nearly 95,000 clones, approximately 80% of them seen only once. The material sequenced was peripheral blood. The receptor set was obtained from a human donor in a cohort sampled during active COVID-19.

V usage is TRBV24-1 and J usage is TRBJ2-5, with TRBD2 matching over 9 bases. The V gene end was trimmed by 6 bases and the J gene end by 4 bases; junction bases not matched to a gene: 5. CDR3 size: 14 residues. CDR1 and CDR2 from the germline V gene are KGHDR and SFDVKD. Written as DNA, the CDR3 is TGTGCCACCAGTATCAGCGGGGGGCCAGAGACCCAGTACTTC. Its translation is CATSISGGPETQYF.

The genes are TRBV5-8 and TRBJ2-3, with D uncertain. The V end was cut by 4 bases, the J end by 2 bases, with 20 bases between. Germline V gene data show CDR1 as SGHTS and CDR2 as YDEGEE. This CDR3 has 17 residues. CDR3 loop: CASSTLLEARDTDTQYF. For the CDR3, the DNA is TGTGCCAGCAGCACCCTCCTAGAGGCCAGAGACACAGATACGCAGTATTTT.

This chain links TRBV2 with TRBJ2-3; 11 nucleotides match TRBD2. Germline V gives CDR1 SNHLY, CDR2 FYNNEI. The J segment lost 0 bases and the V segment lost 6 bases, leaving 14 bases of the junction unmatched. This CDR3 has 19 amino acids. The CDR3 bases are TGTGCCAGCAGCCGAGGGGGACCGGGACTAGCGGCTAGCACAGATACGCAGTATTTT. It specifies CASSRGGPGLAASTDTQYF.

The CDR3 nucleotides read TGCGCCAGCAGTGGGACAGGGTTATACACAGATACGCAGTATTTT. It codes for CASSGTGLYTDTQYF. The gene calls are TRBV10-2 and TRBJ2-3; 8 bases agree with TRBD1. The germline gives CDR1 WSHSY, CDR2 SAAADI. V was clipped by 4 bases and J by 2 bases; unmatched bases: 5. CDR3 length: 15 residues.

The chain joins TRBV7-2 to TRBJ2-1; D unresolved. The CDR3 has 15 amino acids. V lost 2 bases and J 3 bases, leaving 11 bases between the germline ends. From germline, CDR1 is SGHTA and CDR2 FQGNSA. Written as DNA, the CDR3 is TGTGCCAGCAGCTTACGCGCGGAAAACTACAATGAGCAGTTCTTC. The encoded protein is CASSLRAENYNEQFF.

The chain couples TRBV28 to TRBJ2-4; tentative D call: TRBD1 (6 bases). The germline gives CDR1 MDHEN, CDR2 SYDVKM. CDR3 length: 19 amino acids. V was trimmed by 5 bases and J by 6 bases, leaving 29 bases between them. CDR3 bases: TGTGCCAGCAGTCCCCCTCCTTCGCAGGGGCTTCCCCCCCGAAACATTCAGTACTTC. Protein product: CASSPPPSQGLPPRNIQYF.

This clone has more than one count but fewer than ten. The rearrangement links TRBV10-1 to TRBJ2-5; 7 bases are a match to TRBD1. CDR3 length equals 13 residues. Trimming removed 4 bases from V and 5 bases from J; junction bases left unmatched: 4. Germline V gene data show CDR1 as WNHNN and CDR2 as SYGVQD (reference sequence). CDR3 region: CASSATRGETQYF. The CDR3 nucleotides read TGCGCCAGCAGTGCCACCAGGGGGGAGACCCAGTACTTC.

This rearrangement joins TRBV7-9 to TRBJ2-3, with a tentative D call TRBD1 (7 bases). V was clipped by 3 bases and J by 2 bases, with 15 bases between them. CDR3 length: 16 residues. CDR1 is SEHNR and CDR2 is FQNEAQ in the germline V gene (reference sequence). CDR3 DNA sequence: TGTGCCAGCAGCTTCCGCAGGGGGGAGGTCACAGATACGCAGTATTTT. It translates to CASSFRRGEVTDTQYF.

This rearrangement joins TRBV28 to TRBJ2-1; the match to TRBD2 covers 8 bases. Germline-derived CDR1 and CDR2 are MDHEN and SYDVKM. The CDR3 spans 16 residues. J was trimmed by 4 bases and V by 6 bases; bases with no gene match: 11. In DNA, the CDR3 is TGTGCCAGCAGACCCGGAACTAGCGGAATTTACAATGAGCAGTTCTTC. It is translated as CASRPGTSGIYNEQFF.

J is TRBJ2-7 and V is TRBV29-1, with 14 nucleotides matching TRBD2. With V trimmed by 4 bases and J by 6 bases, 11 bases remained unmatched. The length of the CDR3 is 16 residues. The germline V gene encodes CDR1 SQVTM and CDR2 ANQGSEA. The CDR3 region is CSVVTRGLAGGGEQYF. In DNA form, the CDR3 reads TGCAGCGTTGTTACGCGTGGACTAGCGGGAGGAGGCGAGCAGTACTTC.

V is TRBV10-1 and J is TRBJ2-7, with TRBD2 identical over 7 bases. V dropped 4 bases and J dropped 8; count of bases not matched to a gene: 11. Per germline, CDR1 WNHNN and CDR2 SYGVQD (reference sequence). The CDR3 length is 14 residues. The CDR3 region is CASSGGSPIEKQYF. The CDR3 DNA follows: TGCGCCAGCAGTGGCGGGAGTCCGATCGAAAAGCAGTACTTC.

The chain recombines TRBV6-1 with TRBJ2-7, with a possible D match to TRBD1 (5 bases). V was cut by 3 bases and J by 2 bases, with 11 bases left in between. The CDR3 loop spans 14 amino acids. Germline-derived CDR1 and CDR2 are MNHNS and SASEGT. The DNA of the CDR3 is TGTGCCAGCAGTGAGTCAGGGTCCCCCTACGAGCAGTACTTC. It specifies CASSESGSPYEQYF.